This T cell receptor beta chain appears in the sequencing data of a study of metastatic and nonmetastatic thyroid tumors. There were no patients who had received any treatment before thyroid surgery. In germline, CDR1 is SGHRS, CDR2 YFSETQ. The CDR3 loop spans 14 amino acids. The V and J ends lost 2 bases and 7 bases respectively, with 13 bases between them. TCRdb reprocessed the PCR reads using MiXCR. The sample consists of 30,000 to 45,000 clones, approximately 26% of them appearing once. The rearrangement links TRBV5-1 to TRBJ2-1; a possible D gene is TRBD2 (5 bases). The receptor was derived from a female donor with papillary thyroid cancer or a benign thyroid nodule (not recorded which). Some clones in this sample may be carry-over from other donors' samples. The sequencing sample was made of blood. The CDR3 region has the DNA TGCGCCAGCAGCTTAGTTAGCGAGGGTAATGAGCAGTTCTTC. Protein product: CASSLVSEGNEQFF.